These 10 T cell receptor beta chains came from one sample sequenced in a study of T cells after yellow fever vaccination. TCRdb re-called the 5' RACE reads with MiXCR, one entry per CDR3 protein. Of 250,000 or so distinct CDR3 sequences listed, more than 3.5% are singletons. This material consisted of PBMCs, taken 15 days after the yellow fever booster vaccination. The origin of the receptors is a young man who received the YFV17D yellow fever vaccine.

The table lists this clonotype with many counts. The chain combines TRBV12-3 or TRBV12-4 with TRBJ1-5; D call uncertain. Trimming removed 4 bases from V and 6 bases from J, with 16 bases in between. CDR3 length: 15 residues. This chain's CDR3 is CASSSSPETAQPQHF. The CDR3 nucleotides read TGTGCCAGCAGTTCGTCCCCCGAAACTGCTCAGCCCCAGCATTTT.

This clonotype was observed many times. The chain is built from TRBV7-9 and TRBJ2-7, with 7 bases fitting TRBD1. Trimming at V came to 5 bases and at J to 2 bases, leaving 6 bases not matched to a gene. Germline assignment: CDR1 SEHNR and CDR2 FQNEAQ (reference sequence). This CDR3 comprises 14 residues. The CDR3 DNA is TGTGCCAGCAGCCAACGGACAGGCCCCTACGAGCAGTACTTC. Translated: CASSQRTGPYEQYF.

This chain connects TRBV2 to TRBJ2-2; D ambiguous. Germline loops: CDR1 SNHLY, CDR2 FYNNEI. The CDR3 has 13 residues. The ends were cut back, 7 bases at V and 6 bases at J, with 12 bases in the middle. The CDR3 DNA is TGTGCCAGCAACTGGGAAAGGGCCGGGGAGCTGTTTTTT. Translation: CASNWERAGELFF.

This clonotype was seen ten or more times. The chain links TRBV20-1 to TRBJ2-5; 8 positions agree with TRBD2. This CDR3 comprises 16 residues. The junction had 10 bases not matched to a gene; V was cut back by 4 bases and J by 0 bases. Germline values: CDR1 DFQATT, CDR2 SNEGSKA (reference sequence). DNA for the CDR3: TGCAGTGCTAAGGGCAAGGGCGGGGGGTACCAAGAGACCCAGTACTTC. It yields the protein CSAKGKGGGYQETQYF.

This clonotype was picked up many times. The chain has TRBV19 and TRBJ1-1; 7 nucleotides align to TRBD1. After removal of 5 bases from V and 1 base from J, the junction contained 7 bases not matched to a gene. The CDR3 runs to 15 residues. The V gene's germline CDR1 is LNHDA and CDR2 SQIVND (reference sequence). The CDR3 is CASSFPTGPNTEAFF. The CDR3 DNA reads TGTGCCAGTAGTTTCCCGACAGGGCCGAACACTGAAGCTTTCTTT. Variable domain in full (rest from reference TRBV19 and TRBJ1-1): DGGITQSPKYLFRKEGQNVTLSCEQNLNHDAMYWYRQDPGQGLRLIYYSQIVNDFQKGDIAEGYSVSREKKESFPLTVTSAQKNPTAFYLCASSFPTGPNTEAFFGQGTRLTVV.

This clonotype has a count of ten or more. This CDR3 reads CSEMGTNKNIQYF. CDR3 bases: TGCAGTGAGATGGGAACCAACAAGAACATTCAGTACTTC. V gene TRBV20-1 combines with J gene TRBJ2-4; D remains ambiguous. The CDR3 runs to 13 residues. The germline V gene has CDR1 DFQATT and CDR2 SNEGSKA (reference sequence). Trimming cost V 7 bases and J 7 bases, with 17 bases left between them.

In this sample, this clonotype turned up many times. V usage is TRBV20-1 and J usage is TRBJ1-5, with 8 bases matching TRBD1. This CDR3 contains 14 residues. From germline, CDR1 is DFQATT and CDR2 SNEGSKA (reference sequence). Trimming cost V 3 bases and J 6 bases; bases outside gene matches: 7. CDR3 amino acids: CSASFSGGSQPQHF. CDR3 DNA: TGCAGTGCTAGTTTTTCAGGGGGCAGTCAGCCCCAGCATTTT.

This clonotype was observed at least ten times. The CDR3 DNA reads TGCGCCAGCAGCCAAGGACCTACTAACTATGGCTACACCTTC. Residues: CASSQGPTNYGYTF. The chain combines TRBV4-3 with TRBJ1-2; no reliable D call. The CDR3 contains 14 residues. V was trimmed by 1 base and J by 0 bases, leaving 6 bases between them. Germline-derived CDR1 and CDR2 are LGHNA and YSLEER.

This clonotype came up many times. V and J are TRBV21-1 and TRBJ2-2; TRBD1 was called by the table and not checked on the DNA. TRBV21-1 is a known pseudogene. The length of the CDR3 is 14 residues. The CDR3 nucleotides read TGTGCCAGCAGCTCCCCCAAGCGCACCGGGGAGCTGTTTTTT. Translating it yields CASSSPKRTGELFF.

This clonotype was counted many times. This chain joins TRBV5-1 and TRBJ2-1; tentatively, D is TRBD1 (7 bases). CDR1 is SGHRS and CDR2 is YFSETQ in the germline V gene. Deletions cut 0 bases from V and 9 bases from J, with 16 bases between. The CDR3 runs to 15 residues. The CDR3 nucleotides read TGCGCCAGCAGCTTGGACAGGGGAGGTGCCGGTGAGCAGTTCTTC. Translated: CASSLDRGGAGEQFF.